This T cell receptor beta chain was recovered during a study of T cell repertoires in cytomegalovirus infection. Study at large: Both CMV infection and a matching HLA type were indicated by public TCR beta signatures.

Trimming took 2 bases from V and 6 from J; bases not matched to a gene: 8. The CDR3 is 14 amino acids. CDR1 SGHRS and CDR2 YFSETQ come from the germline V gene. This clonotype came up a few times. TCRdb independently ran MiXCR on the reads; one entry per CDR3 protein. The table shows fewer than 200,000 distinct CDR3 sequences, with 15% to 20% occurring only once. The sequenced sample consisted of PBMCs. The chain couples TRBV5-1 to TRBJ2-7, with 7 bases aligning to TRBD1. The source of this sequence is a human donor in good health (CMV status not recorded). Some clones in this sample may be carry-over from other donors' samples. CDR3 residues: CASSLGDRLSEQYF. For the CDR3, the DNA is TGCGCCAGCAGCTTAGGGGACAGATTATCCGAGCAGTACTTC.